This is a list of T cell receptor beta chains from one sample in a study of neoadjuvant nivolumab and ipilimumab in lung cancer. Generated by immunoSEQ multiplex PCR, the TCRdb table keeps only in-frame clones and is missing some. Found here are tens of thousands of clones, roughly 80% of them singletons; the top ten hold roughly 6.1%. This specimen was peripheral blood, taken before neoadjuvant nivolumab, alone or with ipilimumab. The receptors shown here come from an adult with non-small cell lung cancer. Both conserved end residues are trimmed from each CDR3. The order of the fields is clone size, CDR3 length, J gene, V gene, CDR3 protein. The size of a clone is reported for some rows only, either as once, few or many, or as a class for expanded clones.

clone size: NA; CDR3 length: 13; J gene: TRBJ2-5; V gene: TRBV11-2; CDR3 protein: ASSKGTSGEETQY
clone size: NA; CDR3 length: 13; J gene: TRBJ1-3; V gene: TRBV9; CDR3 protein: ASSVTTGVGNTIY
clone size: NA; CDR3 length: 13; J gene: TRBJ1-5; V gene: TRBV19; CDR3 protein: ASSIRAGEVQPQH
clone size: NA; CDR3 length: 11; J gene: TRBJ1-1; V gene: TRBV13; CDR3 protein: ASSLGWNTEAF
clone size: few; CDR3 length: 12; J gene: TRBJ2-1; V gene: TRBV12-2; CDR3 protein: ASRLGRGAYEQF
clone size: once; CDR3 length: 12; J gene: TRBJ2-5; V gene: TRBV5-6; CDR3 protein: ASSLPGGKETQY
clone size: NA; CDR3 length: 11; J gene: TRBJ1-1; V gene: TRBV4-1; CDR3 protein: ASSRQGGTEAF
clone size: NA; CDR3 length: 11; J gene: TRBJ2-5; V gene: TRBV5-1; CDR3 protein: ASSDGTKLPQY
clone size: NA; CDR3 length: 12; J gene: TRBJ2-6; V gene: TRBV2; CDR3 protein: ASLYVTGANVLT
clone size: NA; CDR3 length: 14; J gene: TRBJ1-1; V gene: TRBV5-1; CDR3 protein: ASSLDGGRGHTEAF
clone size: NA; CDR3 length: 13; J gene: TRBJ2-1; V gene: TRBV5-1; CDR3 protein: ASSSSVRSDNEQF
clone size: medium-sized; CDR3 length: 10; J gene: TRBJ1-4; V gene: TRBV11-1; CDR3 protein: ASSFRAEKLF
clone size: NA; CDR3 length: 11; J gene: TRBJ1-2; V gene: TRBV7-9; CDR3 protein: ASSLRDSDGYT
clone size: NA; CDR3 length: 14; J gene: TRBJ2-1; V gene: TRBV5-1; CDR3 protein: ASSLLGGSSYNEQF
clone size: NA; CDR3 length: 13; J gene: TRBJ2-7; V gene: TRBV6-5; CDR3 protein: ASRRQKRTPYEQY
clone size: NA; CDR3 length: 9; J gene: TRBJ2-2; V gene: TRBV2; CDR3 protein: ASSGYGELF
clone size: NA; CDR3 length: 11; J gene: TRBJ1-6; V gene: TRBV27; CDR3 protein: ASRGTPLAPLH
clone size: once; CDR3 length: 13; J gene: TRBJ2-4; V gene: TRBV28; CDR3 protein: ASSLRTLAKNIQY
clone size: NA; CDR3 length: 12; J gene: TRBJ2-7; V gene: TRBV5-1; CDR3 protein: ASSVRTDSYEQY
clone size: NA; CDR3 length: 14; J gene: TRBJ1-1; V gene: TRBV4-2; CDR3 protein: ASSHGSGPLNTEAF
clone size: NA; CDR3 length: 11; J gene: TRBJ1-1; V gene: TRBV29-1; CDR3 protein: SVGGGLSTEAF
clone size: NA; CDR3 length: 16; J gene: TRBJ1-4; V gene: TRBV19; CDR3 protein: ASSIRFFWALLNEKLF
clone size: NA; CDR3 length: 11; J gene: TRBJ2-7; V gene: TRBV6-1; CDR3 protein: ASIRDAAYEQY
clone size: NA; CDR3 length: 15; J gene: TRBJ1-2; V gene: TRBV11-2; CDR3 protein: ASSLDQRTGAVYGYT
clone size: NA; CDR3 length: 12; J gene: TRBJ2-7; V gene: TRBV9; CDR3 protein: ASSRLAGSAEQY
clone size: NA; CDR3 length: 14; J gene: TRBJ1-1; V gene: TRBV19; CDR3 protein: ASSRRLGEENTEAF
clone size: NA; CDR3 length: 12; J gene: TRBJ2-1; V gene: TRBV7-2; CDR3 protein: ASTTSGGWDEQF
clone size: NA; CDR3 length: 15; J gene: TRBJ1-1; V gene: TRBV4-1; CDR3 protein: ASSQARTGPMNTEAF
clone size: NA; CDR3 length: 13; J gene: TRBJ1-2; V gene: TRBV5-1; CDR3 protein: ASLPSTGKNYGYT
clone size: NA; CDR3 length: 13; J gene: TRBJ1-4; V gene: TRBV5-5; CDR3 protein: ASSLDWGADEKLF
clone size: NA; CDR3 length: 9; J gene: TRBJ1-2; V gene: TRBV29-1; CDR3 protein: SVRRVLGYT
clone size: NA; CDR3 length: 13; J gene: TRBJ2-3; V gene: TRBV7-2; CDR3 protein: ASSLATASTDTQY
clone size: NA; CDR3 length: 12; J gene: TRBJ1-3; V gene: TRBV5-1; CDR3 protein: ASRQGFSGNTIY
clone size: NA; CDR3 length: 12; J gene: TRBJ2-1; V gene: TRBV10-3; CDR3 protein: AVLAGAGGNEQF
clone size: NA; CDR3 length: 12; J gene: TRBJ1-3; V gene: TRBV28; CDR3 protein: ASRTGHSGNTIY
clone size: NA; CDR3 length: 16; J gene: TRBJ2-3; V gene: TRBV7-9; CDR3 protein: ASSSPERGAGGTDTQY
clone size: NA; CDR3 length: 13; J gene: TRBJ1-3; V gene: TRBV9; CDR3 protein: ASSVATGKGNTIY
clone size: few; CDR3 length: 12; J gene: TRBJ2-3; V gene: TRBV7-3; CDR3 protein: ASSPGFGRDTQY
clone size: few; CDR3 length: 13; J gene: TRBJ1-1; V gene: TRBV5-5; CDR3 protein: ASSLQGAGNTEAF
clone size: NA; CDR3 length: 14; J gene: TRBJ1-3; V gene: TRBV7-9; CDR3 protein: ASSRTGGGSGNTIY
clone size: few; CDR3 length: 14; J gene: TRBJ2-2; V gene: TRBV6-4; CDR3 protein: ASSRTTGGGTGELF
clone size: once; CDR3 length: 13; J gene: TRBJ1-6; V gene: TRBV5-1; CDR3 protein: ASSPTGVDNSPLH
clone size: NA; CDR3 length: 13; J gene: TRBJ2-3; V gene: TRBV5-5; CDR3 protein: ASSLEVRRADTQY
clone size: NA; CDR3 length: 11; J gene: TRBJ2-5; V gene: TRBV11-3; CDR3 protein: ASSRGSQETQY
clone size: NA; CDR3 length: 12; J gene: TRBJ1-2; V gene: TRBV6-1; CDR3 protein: ASSNRDRGGGYT
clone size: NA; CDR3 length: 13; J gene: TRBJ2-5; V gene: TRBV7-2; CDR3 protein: ASSLGRFRGETQY
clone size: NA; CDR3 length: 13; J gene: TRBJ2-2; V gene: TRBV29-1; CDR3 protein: SVDTGPRSTGELF
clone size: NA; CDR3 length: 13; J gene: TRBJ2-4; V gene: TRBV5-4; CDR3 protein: ASSITSGEGNIQY
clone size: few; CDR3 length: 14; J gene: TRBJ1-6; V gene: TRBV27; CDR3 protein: ASRPRGSSYNSPLH
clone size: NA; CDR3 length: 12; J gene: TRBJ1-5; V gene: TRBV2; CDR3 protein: ASSEPQGSQPQH
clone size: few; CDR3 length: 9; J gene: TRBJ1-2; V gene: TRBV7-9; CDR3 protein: ASSLRDGYT